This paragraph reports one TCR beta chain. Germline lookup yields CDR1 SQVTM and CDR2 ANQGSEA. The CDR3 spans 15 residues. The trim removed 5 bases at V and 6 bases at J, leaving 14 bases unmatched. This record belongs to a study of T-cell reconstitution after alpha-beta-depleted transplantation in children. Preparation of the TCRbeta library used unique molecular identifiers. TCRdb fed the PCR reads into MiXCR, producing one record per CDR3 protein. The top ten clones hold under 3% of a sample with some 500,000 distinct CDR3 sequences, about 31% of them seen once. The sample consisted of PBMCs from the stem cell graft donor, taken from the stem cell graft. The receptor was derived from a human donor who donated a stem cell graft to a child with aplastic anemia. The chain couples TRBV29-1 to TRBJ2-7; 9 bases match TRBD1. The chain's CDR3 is CSVRPGTGSPSEQYF. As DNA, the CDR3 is TGCAGCGTTCGACCCGGGACAGGGAGCCCCTCCGAGCAGTACTTC.